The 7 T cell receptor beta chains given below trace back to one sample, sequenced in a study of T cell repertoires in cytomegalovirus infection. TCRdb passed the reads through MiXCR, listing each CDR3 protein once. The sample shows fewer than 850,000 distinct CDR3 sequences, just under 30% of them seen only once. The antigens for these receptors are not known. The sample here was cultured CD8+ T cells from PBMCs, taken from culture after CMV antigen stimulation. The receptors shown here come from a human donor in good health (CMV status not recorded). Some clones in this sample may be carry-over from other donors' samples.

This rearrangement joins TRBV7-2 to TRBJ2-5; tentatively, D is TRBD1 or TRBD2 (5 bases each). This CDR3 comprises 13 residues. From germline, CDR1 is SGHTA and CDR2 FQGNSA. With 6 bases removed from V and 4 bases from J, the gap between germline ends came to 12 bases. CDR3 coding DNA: TGTGCCAGCAGTCCAGGGACCCCAGAGACCCAGTACTTC. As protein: CASSPGTPETQYF.

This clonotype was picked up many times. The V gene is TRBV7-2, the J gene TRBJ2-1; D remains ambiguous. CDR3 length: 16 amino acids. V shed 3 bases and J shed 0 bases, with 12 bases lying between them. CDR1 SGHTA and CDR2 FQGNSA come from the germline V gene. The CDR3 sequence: CASSFLIASSYNEQFF. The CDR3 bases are TGTGCCAGCAGCTTTTTGATAGCAAGCTCCTACAATGAGCAGTTCTTC.

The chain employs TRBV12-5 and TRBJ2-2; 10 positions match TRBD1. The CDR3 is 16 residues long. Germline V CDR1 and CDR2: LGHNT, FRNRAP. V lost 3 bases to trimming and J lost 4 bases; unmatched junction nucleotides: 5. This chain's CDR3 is CASGFGTGELTGELFF. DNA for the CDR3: TGTGCTAGTGGTTTCGGGACAGGGGAACTCACCGGGGAGCTGTTTTTT. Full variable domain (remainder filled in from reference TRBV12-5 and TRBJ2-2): DARVTQTPRHKVTEMGQEVTMRCQPILGHNTVFWYRQTMMQGLELLAYFRNRAPLDDSGMPKDRFSAEMPDATLATLKIQPSEPRDSAVYFCASGFGTGELTGELFFGEGSRLTVL.

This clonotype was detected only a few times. The CDR3: CASSQARQPNTEAFF. DNA for the CDR3: TGCGCCAGCAGCCAGGCCCGACAGCCGAACACTGAAGCTTTCTTT. The genes are TRBV4-1 and TRBJ1-1; TRBD1 is a possible D gene (5 bases). The V gene's germline CDR1 is MGHRA and CDR2 YSYEKL. The CDR3 contains 15 residues. Trimming removed 3 bases from V and 1 base from J, with 12 bases in between.

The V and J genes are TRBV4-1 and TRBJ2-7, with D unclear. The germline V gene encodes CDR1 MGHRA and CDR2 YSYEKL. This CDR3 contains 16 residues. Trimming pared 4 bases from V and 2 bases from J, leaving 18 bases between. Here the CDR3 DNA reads TGCGCCAGCAGCCTTGCTTTAGGCGGCAGAACCTACGAGCAGTACTTC. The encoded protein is CASSLALGGRTYEQYF.

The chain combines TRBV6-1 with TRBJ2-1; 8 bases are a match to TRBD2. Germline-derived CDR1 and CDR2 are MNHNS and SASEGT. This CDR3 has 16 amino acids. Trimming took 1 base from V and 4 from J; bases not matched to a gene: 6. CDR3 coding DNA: TGTGCCAGCAGTGAAGTCGGGGGGGATCCATACAATGAGCAGTTCTTC. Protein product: CASSEVGGDPYNEQFF.

CDR3 in amino acids: CASSYPGAGGKEQFF. CDR3 DNA: TGTGCCAGCAGTTACCCTGGCGCAGGGGGCAAGGAGCAGTTCTTC. This chain links TRBV6-5 with TRBJ2-1; 8 positions agree with TRBD1. The CDR3 is 15 amino acids. CDR1 MNHEY and CDR2 SVGAGI come from the germline V gene. J gave up 10 bases and V 2 bases, and 10 bases lay outside the gene matches.